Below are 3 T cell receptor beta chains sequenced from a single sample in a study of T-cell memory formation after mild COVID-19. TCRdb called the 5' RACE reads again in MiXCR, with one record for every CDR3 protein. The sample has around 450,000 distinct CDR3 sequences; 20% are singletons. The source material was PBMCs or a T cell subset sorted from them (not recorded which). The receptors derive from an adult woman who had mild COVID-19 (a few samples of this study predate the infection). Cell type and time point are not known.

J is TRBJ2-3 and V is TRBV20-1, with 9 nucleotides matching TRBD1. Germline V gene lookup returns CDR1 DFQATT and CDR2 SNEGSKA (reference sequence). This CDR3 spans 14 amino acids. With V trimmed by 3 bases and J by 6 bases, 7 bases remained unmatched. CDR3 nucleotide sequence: TGCAGTGCTAGCCACAGGGGGCCCCCCGATACGCAGTATTTT. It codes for CSASHRGPPDTQYF.

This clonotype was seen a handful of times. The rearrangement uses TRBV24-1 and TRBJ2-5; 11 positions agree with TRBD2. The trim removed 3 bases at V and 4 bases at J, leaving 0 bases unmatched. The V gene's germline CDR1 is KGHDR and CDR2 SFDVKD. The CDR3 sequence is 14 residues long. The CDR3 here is CATSDGTSGETQYF. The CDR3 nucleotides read TGTGCCACCAGTGATGGGACTAGCGGAGAGACCCAGTACTTC.

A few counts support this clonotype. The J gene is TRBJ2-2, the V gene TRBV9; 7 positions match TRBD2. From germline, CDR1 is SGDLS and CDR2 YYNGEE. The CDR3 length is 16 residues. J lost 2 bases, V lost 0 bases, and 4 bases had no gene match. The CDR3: CASSVESGVNTGELFF. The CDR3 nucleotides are TGTGCCAGCAGCGTAGAAAGCGGGGTAAACACCGGGGAGCTGTTTTTT.